A single sample is the source of the 23 T cell receptor beta chains below, sequenced in a study of Ad26.COV2.S vaccination and SARS-CoV-2 variants. Clones were sequenced by immunoSEQ multiplex PCR, and TCRdb holds only the in-frame ones, with some missing. Of nearly 400,000 clones in the sample, 89% were seen once. The treatment is: 15 to 20 received Ad26.COV2.S at low or high dose, single or two shots; 5 received placebo; per-sample allocation not given. Samples came from day 63 after the first vaccine or placebo injection. Sequencing was performed on peripheral blood, taken in a trial of Ad26.COV2.S vaccine versus placebo. The receptors were sampled from a person aged 18 to 59 who received the Ad26.COV2.S COVID-19 vaccine or a placebo.

The rearrangement links TRBV5-4 to TRBJ1-2; maybe TRBD1 (6 bases). The CDR3 extends over 14 amino acids. CDR1 and CDR2 (germline): SGHNT, YYREEE (reference sequence). Trimming stripped 1 base from V and 1 base from J, with 8 bases between. The CDR3 nucleotides read TGTGCCAGCAGCTTGCCAGGGGATAACTATGGCTACACCTTC. Its translation: CASSLPGDNYGYTF.

The chain has TRBV30 and TRBJ1-3; D may be TRBD1 (6 bases). Germline CDR1 reads GTSNPN; CDR2 reads SVGIG (reference sequence). Between the trimmed V and J ends, which lost 0 bases and 3 bases, there was a span of 12 bases. This CDR3 spans 15 amino acids. CDR3 sequence (DNA): TGTGCCTGGAGTGTAACAGGGTGGGATGGAAACACCATATATTTT. Its translation: CAWSVTGWDGNTIYF.

This chain links TRBV5-1 with TRBJ1-2, with 7 bases matching TRBD1. Germline V lookup: CDR1 SGHRS, CDR2 YFSETQ. The CDR3 has 15 amino acids. V was pared by 4 bases and J by 4 bases, with 10 bases of the junction left unmatched. The CDR3 sequence: CASSREGAQSYGYTF. The CDR3 region has the DNA TGCGCCAGCAGCAGAGAGGGGGCGCAGAGCTATGGCTACACCTTC.

This sequence joins TRBV19 and TRBJ2-1; D remains ambiguous. CDR3 length equals 14 residues. The germline V gene has CDR1 LNHDA and CDR2 SQIVND (reference sequence). Trimming pared 3 bases from V and 7 bases from J, leaving 13 bases between. DNA for the CDR3: TGTGCCAGTAGTATTAAGGAATTGTTTAATGAGCAGTTCTTC. Protein: CASSIKELFNEQFF.

The V gene is TRBV5-1, the J gene TRBJ2-7; a possible D gene is TRBD2 (6 bases). The V end was cut by 6 bases, the J end by 2 bases, with 12 bases between. CDR3 length: 13 amino acids. Germline CDR1 SGHRS, CDR2 YFSETQ. This CDR3 is CASKGTSTYEQYF. Written as DNA, the CDR3 is TGCGCCAGCAAGGGGACTTCAACCTACGAGCAGTACTTC.

This clone was detected a few times. The J gene is TRBJ1-1, the V gene TRBV5-1, with D possibly matching TRBD1 (6 bases). V was pared by 1 base and J by 0 bases, with 13 bases between. CDR1 is SGHRS and CDR2 is YFSETQ in the germline V gene. This CDR3 contains 16 residues. The CDR3 nucleotides read TGCGCCAGCAGCTTGTCGGACAGAGCAATGAACACTGAAGCTTTCTTT. This translates into CASSLSDRAMNTEAFF.

This clone was detected once. The chain combines TRBV24-1 with TRBJ1-4; a possible D gene is TRBD1 (5 bases). V shed 4 bases and J shed 0 bases, with 14 bases lying between them. CDR1 is KGHDR, CDR2 SFDVKD, per germline. The CDR3 loop spans 17 amino acids. The CDR3, as DNA: TGTGCCACCAGTGACTCGGGACCGATCTCAACTAATGAAAAACTGTTTTTT. Translation: CATSDSGPISTNEKLFF.

The chain uses TRBV9 and TRBJ2-1; weak D call: TRBD2 (5 bases). The V end was cut by 0 bases, the J end by 1 base, with 8 bases between. The germline V gene has CDR1 SGDLS and CDR2 YYNGEE. The CDR3 runs 15 residues. CDR3 sequence: CASSVDSASYNEQFF. In DNA, the CDR3 is TGTGCCAGCAGCGTAGATAGCGCTTCCTACAATGAGCAGTTCTTC.

This chain uses TRBV12-5 with TRBJ1-3; D may be TRBD1 (5 bases). CDR3 length: 17 amino acids. In germline, CDR1 is LGHNT, CDR2 FRNRAP. Trimming cost V 3 bases and J 4 bases, with 19 bases left between them. As DNA, the CDR3 is TGTGCTAGTGGTTTCCCAGGAGGCAGGGTGGTCGGAAACACCATATATTTT. This codes for CASGFPGGRVVGNTIYF. The full variable domain, with the rest looked up from reference TRBV12-5 and TRBJ1-3, is DARVTQTPRHKVTEMGQEVTMRCQPILGHNTVFWYRQTMMQGLELLAYFRNRAPLDDSGMPKDRFSAEMPDATLATLKIQPSEPRDSAVYFCASGFPGGRVVGNTIYFGEGSWLTVV.

The CDR3 DNA sequence: TGCGCCAGCAGCCAGGGGGACAGGGGGGGAGAGACCCAGTACTTC. Its protein is CASSQGDRGGETQYF. The chain links TRBV4-3 to TRBJ2-5; 11 nucleotides align to TRBD1. Losses at the gene ends were 3 bases for V and 4 bases for J; bases not matched to a gene: 4. CDR1 LGHNA and CDR2 YSLEER come from the germline V gene. This CDR3 contains 15 residues.

The CDR3: CASSYREIRSQETQYF. Written as DNA, the CDR3 is TGTGCCAGCAGTTACCGGGAGATAAGGAGCCAAGAGACCCAGTACTTC. The chain joins TRBV6-2 or TRBV6-3 to TRBJ2-5; D is perhaps TRBD2 (6 bases). The germline V and J ends were trimmed by 2 bases and 1 base, with 14 bases remaining between them. The CDR3 has 16 residues. Germline CDR1 is MNHEY and CDR2 is SVGEGT.

J is TRBJ2-5 and V is TRBV9; 8 bases agree with TRBD2. This CDR3 is built from 16 residues. Per germline, CDR1 SGDLS and CDR2 YYNGEE. V lost 0 bases, J lost 3 bases, and 7 bases stayed unmatched. CDR3 in DNA: TGTGCCAGCAGCGTAGGAGATAGCGGGGTGAAAGAGACCCAGTACTTC. Translation: CASSVGDSGVKETQYF.

The rearrangement links TRBV18 to TRBJ1-3, with 7 bases fitting TRBD1. The CDR3 extends over 18 amino acids. The germline CDR1 and CDR2 sequences are KGHSH and LQKENI. Trimming took 4 bases from V and 0 from J; bases not matched to a gene: 12. The CDR3 region is CASSLGTAAGISGNTIYF. CDR3 bases: TGTGCCAGCTCACTAGGGACAGCCGCCGGGATCTCTGGAAACACCATATATTTT. Combining the CDR3 with reference TRBV18 and TRBJ1-3 gives the whole variable domain NAGVMQNPRHLVRRRGQEARLRCSPMKGHSHVYWYRQLPEEGLKFMVYLQKENIIDESGMPKERFSAEFPKEGPSILRIQQVVRGDSAAYFCASSLGTAAGISGNTIYFGEGSWLTVV.

The chain has TRBV5-1 and TRBJ2-3, with TRBD2 matching over 14 bases. After removal of 2 bases from V and 0 bases from J, the junction contained 5 bases not matched to a gene. This CDR3 is built from 18 residues. Germline CDR1 reads SGHRS; CDR2 reads YFSETQ. CDR3 coding DNA: TGCGCCAGCAGCTTTAGTAGGACTAGCGGGAGGAGCACAGATACGCAGTATTTT. This sequence encodes CASSFSRTSGRSTDTQYF.

The CDR3 nucleotides are TGTGCCAGCAGTGAACGCTACGAGCAGTACTTC. Its translation: CASSERYEQYF. This chain uses TRBV2 with TRBJ2-7; D not certain. The CDR3 length is 11 residues. Trimming removed 2 bases from V and 3 bases from J, with 2 bases in between. CDR1 is SNHLY and CDR2 is FYNNEI in the germline V gene.

CDR3 amino acids: CASSQDPGTGGEQYF. CDR3 nucleotide sequence: TGTGCCAGCAGCCAAGACCCCGGGACAGGTGGCGAGCAGTACTTC. The chain uses TRBV3-1 (or the pseudogene TRBV3-2) and TRBJ2-7, with 8 bases identical to TRBD1. Germline-derived CDR1 and CDR2 are LGHDT and YNNKEL (reference sequence). V lost 0 bases, J lost 6 bases, and 7 bases stayed unmatched. The CDR3 spans 15 residues.

To note about this clone: The same CDR3 can be traced to other DNA sequences in this sample. The gene calls are TRBV30 and TRBJ1-1; perhaps TRBD1 as D (5 bases). The CDR3 sequence is 13 residues long. Trimming removed 2 bases from V and 1 base from J, with 8 bases in between. Germline values: CDR1 GTSNPN, CDR2 SVGIG (reference sequence). The CDR3, as DNA: TGTGCCTGGAGTAGGCAGGGGAACACTGAAGCTTTCTTT. Protein: CAWSRQGNTEAFF.

V gene TRBV30 combines with J gene TRBJ1-1; D gene ambiguous. Trimming pared 2 bases from V and 11 bases from J, leaving 9 bases between. Germline CDR1 GTSNPN, CDR2 SVGIG (reference sequence). This CDR3 comprises 10 residues. The CDR3 nucleotides read TGTGCCTGGAGTAACGGGAAGGCTTTCTTT. Translated: CAWSNGKAFF. Drawing the rest from reference TRBV30 and TRBJ1-1, the complete variable domain is SQTIHQWPATLVQPVGSPLSLECTVEGTSNPNLYWYRQAAGRGLQLLFYSVGIGQISSEVPQNLSASRPQDRQFILSSKKLLLSDSGFYLCAWSNGKAFFGQGTRLTVV.

The CDR3 here is CASSVTGTSFITDTQYF. DNA for the CDR3: TGTGCCAGCTCCGTGACCGGGACTTCTTTTATCACAGATACGCAGTATTTT. The V call is TRBV18, the J call TRBJ2-3; tentative D call: TRBD2 (6 bases). Germline V gives CDR1 KGHSH, CDR2 LQKENI. V was clipped by 6 bases and J by 2 bases, with 21 bases between them. The CDR3 consists of 17 residues.

The rearrangement uses TRBV9 and TRBJ2-6, with D perhaps matching TRBD1 (5 bases). The CDR3 contains 17 residues. From germline, CDR1 is SGDLS and CDR2 YYNGEE. Trimming removed 4 bases at V and 4 bases at J, with 18 bases between. This CDR3 is CASSSRQSIGGANVLTF. In nucleotides, the CDR3 is TGTGCCAGCAGCTCACGACAGAGTATTGGCGGGGCCAACGTCCTGACTTTC.

V is TRBV28 and J is TRBJ2-4, with 8 bases that match TRBD1. The CDR3 length is 17 residues. J lost 9 bases, V lost 6 bases, and 19 bases had no gene match. Germline values: CDR1 MDHEN, CDR2 SYDVKM. The CDR3 bases are TGTGCCAGCAGCCTCCTGTTTCTCGGACAGGGCGCGGGCATTCAGTACTTC. It yields the protein CASSLLFLGQGAGIQYF.

V and J are TRBV11-2 and TRBJ2-3, with 8 positions matching TRBD1. The germline gives CDR1 SGHAT, CDR2 FQNNGV. The junction had 3 bases not matched to a gene; V was cut back by 1 base and J by 0 bases. The CDR3 has 16 amino acids. CDR3 in DNA: TGTGCCAGCAGCTTAGGGCGACAGGGGAGCACAGATACGCAGTATTTT. Translation: CASSLGRQGSTDTQYF.

J is TRBJ2-7 and V is TRBV29-1; TRBD1 agrees at 8 bases. The CDR3 consists of 15 residues. V lost 0 bases and J lost 0; bases outside the gene matches: 4. CDR1 is SQVTM, CDR2 ANQGSEA, per germline. The CDR3 sequence: CSVEDPGTGSYEQYF. For the CDR3, the DNA is TGCAGCGTTGAAGACCCCGGGACAGGCTCCTACGAGCAGTACTTC.